Each of the 9 T cell receptor beta chains below was sequenced from the same sample in a study of CXCR3-negative and CXCR3-positive naive CD8 T cells. In preparing the TRB cDNA libraries, 5' RACE with UMI labels was used. TCRdb re-called the 5' RACE reads, yielding one record per CDR3 amino acid sequence without DNA. This sample carries roughly 50,000 distinct CDR3 sequences, with around 20% going to the ten biggest clones. Specimen: memory CD8+ T cells from blood. The receptors shown here come from a human donor in good health. Some clones in this sample may be carry-over from other donors' samples.

The V gene is TRBV29-1, the J gene TRBJ2-2; TCRdb's assignment of TRBD1 cannot be checked, as there is no DNA. The CDR3 has 12 residues. Germline values: CDR1 SQVTM, CDR2 ANQGSEA. The CDR3 here is CSVDRVAGELFF.

This chain connects TRBV9 to TRBJ2-7. The germline gives CDR1 SGDLS, CDR2 YYNGEE. The CDR3 has 14 residues. CDR3: CASSVGRSSYEQYF.

The genes are TRBV4-1 and TRBJ2-7; TCRdb indicates TRBD1, and absent DNA this call remains unverified. This CDR3 is built from 20 residues. Looked up from germline, CDR1 is MGHRA and CDR2 is YSYEKL. The CDR3 is CASSQTRVPLPGTENYEQYF.

This sequence joins TRBV20-1 and TRBJ2-7. The CDR3 extends over 12 amino acids. Germline CDR1 DFQATT, CDR2 SNEGSKA (reference sequence). CDR3 region: CSARHSFYEQYF.

V is TRBV28 and J is TRBJ1-5. This CDR3 comprises 11 residues. CDR1 is MDHEN, CDR2 SYDVKM, per germline. CDR3 region: CASSRNQPQHF.

The chain recombines TRBV7-9 with TRBJ2-7; the D gene TCRdb calls, TRBD1, cannot be checked with no DNA. There are 13 residues in the CDR3. Germline-derived CDR1 and CDR2 are SEHNR and FQNEAQ (reference sequence). This CDR3 reads CASGAGSDYEQYF.

The V gene is TRBV7-9, the J gene TRBJ2-5; TCRdb outputs TRBD1, but without DNA this stays unchecked. CDR3 length equals 16 residues. The germline CDR1 and CDR2 sequences are SEHNR and FQNEAQ (reference sequence). This CDR3 is CASSPRPPGAGETQYF.

The V and J genes are TRBV29-1 and TRBJ2-2. CDR1 and CDR2 from the germline V gene are SQVTM and ANQGSEA. This CDR3 spans 13 amino acids. CDR3 region: CSVVTESTGELFF.

V is TRBV7-6 and J is TRBJ2-7. The CDR3 totals 14 residues. Germline loops: CDR1 SGHVS, CDR2 FNYEAQ. The CDR3 spells CASSSSRSSYEQYF.